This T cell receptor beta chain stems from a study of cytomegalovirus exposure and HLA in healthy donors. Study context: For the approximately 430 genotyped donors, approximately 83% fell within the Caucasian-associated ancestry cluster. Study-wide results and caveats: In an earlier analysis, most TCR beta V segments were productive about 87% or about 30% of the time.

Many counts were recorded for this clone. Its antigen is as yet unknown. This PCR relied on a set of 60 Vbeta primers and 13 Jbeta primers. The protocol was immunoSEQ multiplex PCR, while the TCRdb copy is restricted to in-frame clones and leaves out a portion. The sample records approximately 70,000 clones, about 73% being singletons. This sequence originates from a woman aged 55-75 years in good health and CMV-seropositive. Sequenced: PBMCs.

CDR3 residues: CASSFGDRAYNEQFF. The CDR3 bases are TGTGCCAGCAGCTTCGGGGACAGGGCCTACAATGAGCAGTTCTTC. The gene calls are TRBV5-4 and TRBJ2-1; 9 positions agree with TRBD1. CDR3 length: 15 residues. Germline lookup yields CDR1 SGHNT and CDR2 YYREEE (reference sequence). V lost 2 bases and J lost 2; bases outside the gene matches: 2.